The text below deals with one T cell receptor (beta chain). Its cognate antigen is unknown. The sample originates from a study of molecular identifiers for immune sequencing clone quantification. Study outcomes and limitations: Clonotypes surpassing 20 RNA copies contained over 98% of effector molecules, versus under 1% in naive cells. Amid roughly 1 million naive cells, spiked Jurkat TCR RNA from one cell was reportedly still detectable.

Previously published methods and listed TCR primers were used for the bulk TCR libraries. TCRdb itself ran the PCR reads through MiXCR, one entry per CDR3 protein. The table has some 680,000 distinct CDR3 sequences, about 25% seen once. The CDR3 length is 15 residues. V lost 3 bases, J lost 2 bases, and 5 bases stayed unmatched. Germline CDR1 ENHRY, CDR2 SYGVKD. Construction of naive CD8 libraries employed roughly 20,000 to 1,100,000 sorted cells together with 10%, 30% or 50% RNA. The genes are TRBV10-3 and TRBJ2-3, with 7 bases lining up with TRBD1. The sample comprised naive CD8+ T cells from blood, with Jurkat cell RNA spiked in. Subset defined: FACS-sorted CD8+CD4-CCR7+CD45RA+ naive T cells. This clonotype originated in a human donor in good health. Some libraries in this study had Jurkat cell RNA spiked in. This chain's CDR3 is CAISEGGQLTDTQYF. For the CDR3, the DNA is TGTGCCATCAGTGAAGGGGGACAGCTCACAGATACGCAGTATTTT.